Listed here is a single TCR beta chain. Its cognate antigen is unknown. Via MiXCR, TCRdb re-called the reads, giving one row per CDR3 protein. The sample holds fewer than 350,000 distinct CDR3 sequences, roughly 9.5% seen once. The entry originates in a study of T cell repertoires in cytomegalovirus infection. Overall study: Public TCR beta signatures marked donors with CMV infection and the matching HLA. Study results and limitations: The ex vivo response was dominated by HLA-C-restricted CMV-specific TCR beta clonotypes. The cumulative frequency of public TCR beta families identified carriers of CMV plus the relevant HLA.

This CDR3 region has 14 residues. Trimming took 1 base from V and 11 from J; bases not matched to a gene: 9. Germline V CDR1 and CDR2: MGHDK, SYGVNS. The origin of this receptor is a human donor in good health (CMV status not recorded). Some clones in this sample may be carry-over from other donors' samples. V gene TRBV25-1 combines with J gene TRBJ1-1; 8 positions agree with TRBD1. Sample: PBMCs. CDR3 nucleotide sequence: TGTGCCAGCAGTGAATTCGGGACAGGCTCTTGGGCTTTCTTT. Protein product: CASSEFGTGSWAFF.